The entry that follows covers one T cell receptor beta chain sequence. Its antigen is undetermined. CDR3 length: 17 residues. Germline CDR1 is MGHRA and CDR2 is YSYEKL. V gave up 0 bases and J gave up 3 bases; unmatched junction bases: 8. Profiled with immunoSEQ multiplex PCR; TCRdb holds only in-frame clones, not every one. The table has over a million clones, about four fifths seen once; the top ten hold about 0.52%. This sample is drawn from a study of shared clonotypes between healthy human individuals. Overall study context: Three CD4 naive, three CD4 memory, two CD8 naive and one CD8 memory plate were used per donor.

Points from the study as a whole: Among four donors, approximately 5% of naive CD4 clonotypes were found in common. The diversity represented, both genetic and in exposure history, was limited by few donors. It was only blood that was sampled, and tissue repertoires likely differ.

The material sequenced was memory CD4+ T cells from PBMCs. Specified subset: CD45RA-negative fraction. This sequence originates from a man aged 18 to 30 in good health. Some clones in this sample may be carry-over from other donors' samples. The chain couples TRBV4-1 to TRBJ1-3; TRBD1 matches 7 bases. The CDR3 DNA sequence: TGCGCCAGCAGCCAAGATGCCCGCAGGGGGGGTGGAAACACCATATATTTT. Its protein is CASSQDARRGGGNTIYF.